The source of this T cell receptor beta chain is a study of vaccination and CD4 T cells after COVID-19. At the level of the study: By nasal swab PCR, the convalescent patients were SARS-CoV-2 positive, with fewer than 10 mild cases and one severe. Findings and caveats of the study: The median number of SARS-CoV-2-reactive clonotypes increased from about 20 to 38, a change that did not reach significance.

A remark on this clonotype: Its antigen is not known.

The Oncomine TCR Beta short-read assay was applied to DNA of cultured CD4+ T cells. TCRdb analysed the PCR reads with MiXCR anew, one entry per CDR3 protein. The table lists about 3,800 distinct CDR3 sequences, under 20% of them singletons. Germline values: CDR1 SGDLS, CDR2 YYNGEE. V was trimmed by 4 bases and J by 2 bases, leaving 16 bases between them. The CDR3 covers 15 residues. The treatment is: roughly ten-day PBMC culture with coronavirus spike peptide pools or control peptides (ViraFEST assay). Input material: CD4+ T cells from blood, cultured in vitro. The chain employs TRBV9 and TRBJ2-7, with a tentative D call TRBD1 (5 bases). This clonotype was obtained from a human donor who had recovered from COVID-19. CDR3 in DNA: TGTGCCAGCAGCCCCAGGGCCCTTTCCGCCTACGAGCAGTACTTC. Its protein product is CASSPRALSAYEQYF.